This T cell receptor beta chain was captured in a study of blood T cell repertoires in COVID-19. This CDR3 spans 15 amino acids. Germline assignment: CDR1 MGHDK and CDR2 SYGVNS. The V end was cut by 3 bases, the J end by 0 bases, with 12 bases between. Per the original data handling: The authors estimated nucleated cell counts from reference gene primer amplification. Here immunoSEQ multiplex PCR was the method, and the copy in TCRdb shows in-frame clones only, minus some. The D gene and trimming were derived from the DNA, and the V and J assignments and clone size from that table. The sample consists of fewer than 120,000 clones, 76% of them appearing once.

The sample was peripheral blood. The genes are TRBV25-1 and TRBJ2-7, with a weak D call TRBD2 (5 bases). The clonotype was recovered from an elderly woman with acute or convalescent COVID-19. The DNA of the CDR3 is TGTGCCAGCAGTGACACGGGAACCAGCTCCTACGAGCAGTACTTC. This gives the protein CASSDTGTSSYEQYF.